The clone carrying this T cell receptor (beta chain) was seen a few times. No antigen is known for it. Time point in this sample: healthy volunteer bleed at 2 weeks. Total RNA was isolated from whole blood that had not been fractionated. The library tagged individual cDNA molecules with unique molecular identifiers. In the study's own analysis: There were a median of approximately 96,000 TCRs per sample, with a range from about 23,224 to 690,600. TCRdb independently ran MiXCR on the RACE reads; one entry per CDR3 protein. Clone size and V and J calls follow TCRdb, not the original study. The data hold 49,000 or so distinct CDR3 sequences, with 4% to 4.5% observed a single time. The V gene lost 0 bases and the J gene lost 2 bases, with 6 bases spanning the gap. Germline loops: CDR1 SGHRS, CDR2 YFSETQ. This CDR3 comprises 15 residues. The sample comes from a study of human T cells and chemical hapten exposure. Whole-study results and caveats: After DPC sensitization, TCRs above 1 in 1000 frequency showed no change.

This TCR derives from a human donor in good health. Some clones in this sample may be carry-over from other donors' samples. The chain uses TRBV5-1 and TRBJ2-6; D ambiguous. What was sequenced was whole blood. CDR3 sequence: CASSLGLTGANVLTF. The CDR3 nucleotides are TGCGCCAGCAGCTTGGGACTCACTGGGGCCAACGTCCTGACTTTC.